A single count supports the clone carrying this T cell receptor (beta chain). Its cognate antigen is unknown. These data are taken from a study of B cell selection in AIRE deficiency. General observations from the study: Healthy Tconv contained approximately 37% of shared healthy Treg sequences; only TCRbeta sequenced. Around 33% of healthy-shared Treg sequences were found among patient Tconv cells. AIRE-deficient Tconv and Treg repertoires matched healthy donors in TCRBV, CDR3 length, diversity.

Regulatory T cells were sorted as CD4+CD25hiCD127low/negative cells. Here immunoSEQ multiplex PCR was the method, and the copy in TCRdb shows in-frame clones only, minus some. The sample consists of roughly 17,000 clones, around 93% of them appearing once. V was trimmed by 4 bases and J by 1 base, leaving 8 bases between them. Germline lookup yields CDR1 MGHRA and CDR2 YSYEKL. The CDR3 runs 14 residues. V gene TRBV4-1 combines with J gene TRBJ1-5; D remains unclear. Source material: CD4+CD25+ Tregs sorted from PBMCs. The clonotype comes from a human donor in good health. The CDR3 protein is CASSREESNQPQHF. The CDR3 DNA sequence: TGCGCCAGCAGCCGAGAAGAAAGCAATCAGCCCCAGCATTTT.